Presented here are 3 T cell receptor beta chains from one specimen sequenced in a study of identical twins. MiXCR, applied by TCRdb to the 5' RACE reads, yields one record per CDR3 protein. The sample has over 600,000 distinct CDR3 sequences, around 21% seen once. This sample was shared with a second study, whose subject was T cells expressing NK-cell markers.

Sequencing used PBMCs. Receptor source: a woman between 18 and 30 years old in good health.

This clonotype has more than one count but fewer than ten. The J gene is TRBJ1-2, the V gene TRBV5-1; TRBD1 matches 9 bases. V shed 5 bases, J shed 4 bases, and the junction held 9 bases outside the gene matches. Germline V gene lookup returns CDR1 SGHRS and CDR2 YFSETQ. The CDR3 spans 15 residues. The CDR3 spells CASSRPGQGIYGYTF. CDR3 coding DNA: TGCGCCAGCAGTCGACCGGGACAGGGCATCTATGGCTACACCTTC.

The gene calls are TRBV29-1 and TRBJ1-1; D is ambiguous. Trimming stripped 6 bases from V and 4 bases from J, with 9 bases between. This CDR3 has 11 amino acids. Germline V gives CDR1 SQVTM, CDR2 ANQGSEA. The CDR3, as DNA: TGCAGCGTGAGAGGGTTCACTGAAGCTTTCTTT. Its translation is CSVRGFTEAFF.

The chain joins TRBV18 to TRBJ2-7, with a weak D call TRBD1 (6 bases). V gave up 5 bases and J gave up 0 bases, with 14 bases separating them. The CDR3 contains 15 residues. Germline V gene sequence: CDR1 KGHSH, CDR2 LQKENI. CDR3 in DNA: TGTGCCAGCTCAGAACAGGGAATTGACTCCTACGAGCAGTACTTC. This sequence encodes CASSEQGIDSYEQYF.